The 25 T cell receptor beta chains given below trace back to one sample, sequenced in a study of shared clonotypes between healthy human individuals. The assay was immunoSEQ multiplex PCR, and TCRdb's table has in-frame clones only and misses some. In the table there are about 980,000 clones, around 80% of which are singletons. The sequenced material came from memory CD4+ T cells sorted from blood. Indicated subset: CD45RA-negative fraction. The receptors derive from a man younger than 30 in good health.

The chain recombines TRBV19 with TRBJ1-2, with TRBD1 as a possible D gene (5 bases). V lost 7 bases, J lost 6 bases, and 12 bases lay in between. This CDR3 is 12 amino acids long. Looked up from germline, CDR1 is LNHDA and CDR2 is SQIVND (reference sequence). The CDR3 region has the DNA TGTGCCAGTACCCGAGTGGGGGATGGCTACACCTTC. Translation: CASTRVGDGYTF.

As for this clone: Other DNA sequences in the same sample also yield this CDR3. V gene TRBV6-5 combines with J gene TRBJ2-1; TRBD1 matches 9 bases. Germline V gene sequence: CDR1 MNHEY, CDR2 SVGAGI. The CDR3 contains 15 residues. V was clipped by 0 bases and J by 7 bases; unmatched bases: 4. The CDR3 DNA is TGTGCCAGCAGTTACTCGGACAGGGGACGGAATGAGCAGTTCTTC. Its translation is CASSYSDRGRNEQFF.

The chain carries TRBV19 and TRBJ1-2; 7 bases match TRBD1. The CDR3 has 15 amino acids. V shed 5 bases and J 5 bases; nucleotides not matched to a gene: 11. CDR1 is LNHDA and CDR2 is SQIVND in the germline V gene (reference sequence). For the CDR3, the DNA is TGTGCCAGTAGTCCCGGGACAGCCAGTCTTTATGGCTACACCTTC. Translated, it gives CASSPGTASLYGYTF.

The chain carries TRBV19 and TRBJ1-6, with 7 bases fitting TRBD1. Per germline, CDR1 LNHDA and CDR2 SQIVND (reference sequence). V lost 6 bases and J lost 1; bases outside the gene matches: 6. This CDR3 region has 16 residues. CDR3 sequence (DNA): TGTGCCAGTAGGGAAACAGGGGAATCCTATAATTCACCCCTCCACTTT. Translation gives CASRETGESYNSPLHF.

The chain couples TRBV6-1 to TRBJ2-7, with D perhaps TRBD1 or TRBD2 (7 bases each). Between the trimmed V and J ends, which lost 7 bases and 0 bases, there was a span of 16 bases. Germline loops: CDR1 MNHNS, CDR2 SASEGT. The CDR3 spans 15 residues. The DNA of the CDR3 is TGTGCCAGCATGTCCAGGGGGGGTTTCTCCTACGAGCAGTACTTC. Translation: CASMSRGGFSYEQYF.

J is TRBJ1-4 and V is TRBV30; D possibly corresponds to TRBD1 (6 bases). Germline CDR1 and CDR2: GTSNPN and SVGIG (reference sequence). V was shortened by 5 bases and J by 3 bases, with 10 bases between the two germline ends. This CDR3 region has 13 residues. The CDR3, as DNA: TGTGCCTGGTCACAGGGATCTAATGAAAAACTGTTTTTT. Residues: CAWSQGSNEKLFF.

To note about this clone: This may come from a read error, since a much larger clone is one base off. The chain has TRBV6-6 and TRBJ1-3; unclear D gene. Trimming took 6 bases from V and 3 from J, leaving 3 bases between them. Per the germline V gene, CDR1 is MNHNY and CDR2 is SVGAGI (reference sequence). This CDR3 comprises 11 residues. CDR3 protein: CASRGGNTIYF. The CDR3 nucleotides are TGTGCCAGCAGGGGTGGAAACACCATATATTTT.

Only a few counts were recorded for this clone. This specimen includes other DNA sequences encoding the same CDR3. The chain recombines TRBV19 with TRBJ2-2; possible D gene TRBD2, 6 bases. CDR3 length: 16 amino acids. V lost 1 base to trimming and J lost 2 bases, with 11 bases between them. The germline V gene has CDR1 LNHDA and CDR2 SQIVND (reference sequence). DNA of the CDR3: TGTGCCAGTAGTATAGCGGGGACTCGAAACACCGGGGAGCTGTTTTTT. Protein: CASSIAGTRNTGELFF.

In the case of this clone: The same CDR3 arises from other DNA sequences in this sample as well. The V gene is TRBV29-1, the J gene TRBJ2-7, with a tentative D call TRBD2 (5 bases). The CDR3 length is 12 residues. CDR1 SQVTM and CDR2 ANQGSEA come from the germline V gene. Trimming cost V 6 bases and J 0 bases, with 9 bases left between them. The CDR3 sequence: CSVATNSYEQYF. The CDR3 bases are TGCAGCGTCGCGACTAACTCCTACGAGCAGTACTTC.

The V gene is TRBV6-4, the J gene TRBJ1-4; no definite D call. V was clipped by 11 bases and J by 4 bases, with 14 bases between them. The CDR3 consists of 13 residues. CDR1 and CDR2 from the germline V gene are MRHNA and SNTAGT. DNA for the CDR3: TGTGCCCGTCGGACGGCCGTTAATGAAAAACTGTTTTTT. Its translation: CARRTAVNEKLFF.

The rearrangement links TRBV7-9 to TRBJ2-3; a weak D match, TRBD1 (5 bases). V lost 1 base, J lost 4 bases, and 9 bases lay in between. Germline V lookup: CDR1 SEHNR, CDR2 FQNEAQ (reference sequence). The CDR3 length is 14 residues. This chain's CDR3 is CASSLEGMADTQYF. The CDR3 nucleotides are TGTGCCAGCAGCTTAGAGGGGATGGCAGATACGCAGTATTTT.

The rearrangement links TRBV9 to TRBJ2-1; the D call may be TRBD1 or TRBD2 (5 bases each). Trimming removed 3 bases from V and 10 bases from J, with 20 bases in between. The CDR3 has 15 residues. Germline lookup yields CDR1 SGDLS and CDR2 YYNGEE. The CDR3 loop is CASSGNLGRLAEQFF. The CDR3 region has the DNA TGTGCCAGCAGCGGTAACCTGGGACGGCTTGCCGAGCAGTTCTTC.

This clone has only a few counts. The chain links TRBV7-2 to TRBJ1-4; D ambiguous. V shed 1 base and J shed 4 bases, with 7 bases lying between them. There are 14 residues in the CDR3. Germline V gives CDR1 SGHTA, CDR2 FQGNSA. The CDR3 protein is CASSLDSYNEKLFF. CDR3 nucleotides: TGTGCCAGCAGCTTAGATAGCTATAATGAAAAACTGTTTTTT.

This clone appeared once. This chain joins TRBV15 and TRBJ2-3, with 7 bases fitting TRBD2. V shed 6 bases and J 2 bases; nucleotides not matched to a gene: 5. The CDR3 has 14 amino acids. Looked up from germline, CDR1 is LNHNV and CDR2 is YYDKDF (reference sequence). The CDR3 coding sequence is TGTGCCACCAGATTTGCGGGAGCCACAGATACGCAGTATTTT. As protein: CATRFAGATDTQYF.

This chain uses TRBV4-1 with TRBJ2-3; D call uncertain. This CDR3 is built from 14 residues. In germline, CDR1 is MGHRA, CDR2 YSYEKL. Trimming left V 0 bases short and J 4 bases short, with 8 bases between. The CDR3 sequence: CASSQDSIADTQYF. The DNA of the CDR3 is TGCGCCAGCAGCCAAGACTCTATTGCAGATACGCAGTATTTT.

This clone was detected a few times. The gene calls are TRBV30 and TRBJ1-1; no definite D call. CDR1 and CDR2 from the germline V gene are GTSNPN and SVGIG (reference sequence). V was clipped by 3 bases and J by 7 bases, with 9 bases between them. The CDR3 has 11 amino acids. CDR3 DNA sequence: TGTGCCTGGAGGGAACAAGGTGAAGCTTTCTTT. This encodes CAWREQGEAFF.

A note on this clone: Other DNA sequences within the sample encode an identical CDR3. The chain links TRBV20-1 to TRBJ2-5; D ambiguous. V lost 6 bases to trimming and J lost 1 base, with 3 bases between them. The germline CDR1 and CDR2 sequences are DFQATT and SNEGSKA (reference sequence). The CDR3 length is 10 residues. This CDR3 is CSAGQETQYF. Written as DNA, the CDR3 is TGCAGTGCCGGCCAAGAGACCCAGTACTTC.

The V gene is TRBV5-6, the J gene TRBJ2-1; D is unclear. This CDR3 comprises 15 residues. Germline V gives CDR1 SGHDT, CDR2 YYEEEE. V lost 0 bases, J lost 4 bases, and 11 bases lay in between. The DNA for the CDR3 is TGTGCCAGCAGCTTGGAGGGCAGCCCATACAATGAGCAGTTCTTC. Its translation: CASSLEGSPYNEQFF.

V is TRBV25-1 and J is TRBJ2-7, with TRBD1 identical over 10 bases. Trimming at V came to 3 bases and at J to 6 bases, leaving 8 bases not matched to a gene. Germline assignment: CDR1 MGHDK and CDR2 SYGVNS. This CDR3 comprises 15 residues. Here the CDR3 reads CASSDPGDRGSEQYF. The CDR3 nucleotides are TGTGCCAGCAGTGACCCTGGGGACAGGGGCAGCGAGCAGTACTTC.

V usage is TRBV28 and J usage is TRBJ1-1; unclear D gene. Trimming took 6 bases from V and 5 from J, leaving 13 bases between them. Germline V gene data show CDR1 as MDHEN and CDR2 as SYDVKM. CDR3 length: 13 amino acids. The CDR3 region is CASSPPRVTEAFF. The CDR3 DNA reads as TGTGCCAGCAGCCCCCCCCGGGTGACTGAAGCTTTCTTT. Drawing the rest from reference TRBV28 and TRBJ1-1, the complete variable domain is DVKVTQSSRYLVKRTGEKVFLECVQDMDHENMFWYRQDPGLGLRLIYFSYDVKMKEKGDIPEGYSVSREKKERFSLILESASTNQTSMYLCASSPPRVTEAFFGQGTRLTVV.

A single count supports this clone. The chain joins TRBV6-1 to TRBJ2-2; the D gene is possibly TRBD1 (7 bases). The germline V and J ends were trimmed by 5 bases and 0 bases, with 10 bases remaining between them. This CDR3 region has 15 residues. The germline V gene encodes CDR1 MNHNS and CDR2 SASEGT. The CDR3 DNA sequence: TGTGCCAGCAGTCCCAGGGGGGCGAACACCGGGGAGCTGTTTTTT. Its translation: CASSPRGANTGELFF.

V usage is TRBV30 and J usage is TRBJ1-5, with TRBD1 matching over 7 bases. This CDR3 is 14 amino acids long. Losses at the gene ends were 2 bases for V and 5 bases for J; bases not matched to a gene: 6. Germline loops: CDR1 GTSNPN, CDR2 SVGIG (reference sequence). This CDR3 is CAWSMGQRDQPQHF. The CDR3 nucleotides read TGTGCCTGGAGTATGGGACAGCGCGATCAGCCCCAGCATTTT.

The CDR3 here is CASTYSGGGYTF. The CDR3 region has the DNA TGTGCCAGCACGTACAGTGGGGGTGGCTACACCTTC. The chain recombines TRBV2 with TRBJ1-2; possible D gene TRBD1, 5 bases. CDR1 SNHLY and CDR2 FYNNEI come from the germline V gene. The CDR3 spans 12 residues. Trimming stripped 7 bases from V and 7 bases from J, with 13 bases between.

The chain recombines TRBV7-2 with TRBJ2-7; a weak D match, TRBD2 (5 bases). The CDR3 spans 12 residues. The V gene lost 6 bases and the J gene lost 4 bases, with 10 bases spanning the gap. Germline CDR1 is SGHTA and CDR2 is FQGNSA. The CDR3 sequence is CASRDSSYEQYF. CDR3 in DNA: TGTGCCAGCAGGGACTCGTCGTACGAGCAGTACTTC.

The rearrangement links TRBV5-1 to TRBJ2-5, with D hard to call. The CDR3 sequence is 13 residues long. With 0 bases removed from V and 5 bases from J, the gap between germline ends came to 8 bases. CDR1 SGHRS and CDR2 YFSETQ come from the germline V gene. The CDR3 here is CASSLAPWETQYF. The CDR3 nucleotides are TGCGCCAGCAGCTTGGCCCCCTGGGAGACCCAGTACTTC.